This T cell receptor beta chain was profiled in a study of regulatory T cells in long-lasting Graves disease. Combining iRepertoire HTBI primers with Arm-PCR of CDR3 regions, the authors built TCR beta libraries. One entry per CDR3 protein, called by TCRdb with MiXCR from the multiplex PCR reads. The sample yields around 450,000 distinct CDR3 sequences, roughly a fifth seen once. This clonotype has ten or more counts. Indicated time point: persistent/refractory GD, antithyroid drugs over 5 years with positive TRAb. Following extraction of RNA from PBMCs, that RNA was used to make the TCR library. J gave up 2 bases and V 5 bases, and 10 bases lay outside the gene matches. The CDR3 has 16 amino acids. Germline V gene lookup returns CDR1 KGHDR and CDR2 SFDVKD.

This TCR derives from a female donor with Graves disease. The sequences come from peripheral blood mononuclear cells (PBMCs), collected when the disease was refractory, from a patient treated with antithyroid drugs. V and J are TRBV24-1 and TRBJ1-2; TRBD1 matches at 7 bases. DNA for the CDR3: TGTGCCACCAGTGGCCAAGGGACAGCAGGAAACTATGGCTACACCTTC. This translates into CATSGQGTAGNYGYTF.